The 9 T cell receptor beta chains listed next were all sequenced from one sample in a study of vaccination and CD4 T cells after COVID-19. An Oncomine TCR Beta short-read assay was used to sequence the DNA from cultured CD4+ T cells. One entry per CDR3 protein, called by TCRdb with MiXCR from the PCR reads. Of around 8,600 distinct CDR3 sequences in the sample, roughly two thirds were seen once. Their antigens are not known. The treatment here: approximately 9-day PBMC culture with coronavirus spike peptide pools or control peptides (ViraFEST assay). Material: CD4+ T cells from blood, cultured in vitro. The source is a human donor who had recovered from COVID-19.

This clonotype was observed a few times. The chain is built from TRBV6-1 and TRBJ1-5, with a possible D match to TRBD1 (5 bases). Between the trimmed V and J ends, which lost 5 bases and 0 bases, there was a span of 17 bases. This CDR3 spans 17 amino acids. CDR1 MNHNS and CDR2 SASEGT come from the germline V gene. The CDR3 here is CASSLQYRTLSNQPQHF. The CDR3 region has the DNA TGTGCCAGCAGTCTACAGTACCGGACACTTAGCAATCAGCCCCAGCATTTT.

This clonotype was seen only once. This rearrangement joins TRBV6-2 or TRBV6-3 to TRBJ2-7, with no clear D. The CDR3 loop spans 12 amino acids. Trimming left V 6 bases short and J 6 bases short, with 12 bases between. Germline-derived CDR1 and CDR2 are MNHEY and SVGEGT. The CDR3 DNA follows: TGTGCCAGCAGGCGGACGGTCGGCGAGCAGTACTTC. The encoded protein is CASRRTVGEQYF.

The chain recombines TRBV7-2 with TRBJ1-1; D is ambiguous. Germline assignment: CDR1 SGHTA and CDR2 FQGNSA. The CDR3 sequence is 13 residues long. V gave up 1 base and J gave up 3 bases, with 6 bases separating them. CDR3 DNA: TGTGCCAGCAGCTTAGTAGAGGACACTGAAGCTTTCTTT. Protein: CASSLVEDTEAFF.

J is TRBJ1-2 and V is TRBV19; TRBD1 agrees at 8 bases. The CDR3 spans 14 residues. Per the germline V gene, CDR1 is LNHDA and CDR2 is SQIVND (reference sequence). The V gene end was trimmed by 4 bases and the J gene end by 6 bases; junction bases not matched to a gene: 7. CDR3 protein: CASSSRQGADGYTF. CDR3 coding DNA: TGTGCCAGTAGTAGTAGGCAGGGGGCAGATGGCTACACCTTC.

The chain is built from TRBV7-8 and TRBJ1-5; D might be TRBD1 (5 bases). The germline gives CDR1 SGHVS, CDR2 FQNEAQ. CDR3 length: 18 amino acids. Trimming left V 5 bases short and J 6 bases short, with 26 bases between. The CDR3 region has the DNA TGTGCCAGCAGCCAAAAACCCCCCCTCGGGGCTTTCGGTCAGCCCCAGCATTTT. As protein: CASSQKPPLGAFGQPQHF. The full variable domain, with the rest looked up from reference TRBV7-8 and TRBJ1-5, is GAGVSQSPRYKVAKRGQDVALRCDPISGHVSLFWYQQALGQGPEFLTYFQNEAQLDKSGLPSDRFFAERPEGSVSTLKIQRTQQEDSAVYLCASSQKPPLGAFGQPQHFGDGTRLSIL.

The chain uses TRBV20-1 and TRBJ2-1; 9 nucleotides agree with TRBD1. Germline trimming cut 0 bases from V and 8 bases from J; bases unmatched to any gene: 5. The CDR3 is 14 amino acids. Germline V gene data show CDR1 as DFQATT and CDR2 as SNEGSKA (reference sequence). The CDR3 region has the DNA TGCAGTGCTAGAGATTGGACAGGGGTCGATGAGCAGTTCTTC. Its translation: CSARDWTGVDEQFF.

The V and J genes are TRBV7-9 and TRBJ2-6, with D hard to call. CDR3 size: 14 residues. Germline V gene data show CDR1 as SEHNR and CDR2 as FQNEAQ (reference sequence). Trimming took 1 base from V and 4 from J, leaving 5 bases between them. CDR3 nucleotides: TGTGCCAGCAGCTTAGAAGGGGGGGCCAACGTCCTGACTTTC. Residues: CASSLEGGANVLTF.

This clonotype turned up a few times. J is TRBJ2-7 and V is TRBV6-1; TRBD1 aligns across 11 bases. The CDR3 spans 15 residues. CDR1 and CDR2 (germline): MNHNS, SASEGT. J lost 5 bases, V lost 5 bases, and 8 bases had no gene match. The DNA of the CDR3 is TGTGCCAGCAGTACCTGGGACAGGGGGACCCACGAGCAGTACTTC. Encoded protein: CASSTWDRGTHEQYF.

This clonotype is large in the sample. This rearrangement joins TRBV20-1 to TRBJ1-4; perhaps TRBD1 as D (5 bases). CDR3 length equals 14 residues. The V gene lost 6 bases and the J gene lost 6 bases, with 17 bases spanning the gap. Per the germline V gene, CDR1 is DFQATT and CDR2 is SNEGSKA (reference sequence). The DNA for the CDR3 is TGCAGTGCCAGACGGGGTCAGGGCGATGAAAAACTGTTTTTT. Its protein is CSARRGQGDEKLFF.